The TCR beta chain under discussion was sequenced for a study of blood T cell repertoires in COVID-19. Assay: immunoSEQ multiplex PCR; the TCRdb copy retains only in-frame clones and omits some. The sample contains approximately 38,000 clones, roughly 94% of which appear only once. The V and J ends lost 4 bases and 7 bases respectively, with 11 bases between them. CDR3 size: 13 residues. The germline CDR1 and CDR2 sequences are SGHNT and YYREEE (reference sequence). In its sample, this clone was seen once. This clonotype was obtained from a human donor with active COVID-19. The donor label of this sample is uncertain. The chain combines TRBV5-4 with TRBJ2-2; D gene unclear. Sample: peripheral blood. This CDR3 is CASSPSEVGELFF. Here the CDR3 DNA reads TGTGCCAGCAGCCCCAGCGAGGTCGGGGAGCTGTTTTTT.